Presented here are 17 T cell receptor beta chains from one specimen sequenced in a study of OX40 agonist ivuxolimab in advanced cancers. Clones were sequenced by immunoSEQ multiplex PCR, and TCRdb holds only the in-frame ones, with some missing. The sample holds 69,000 or so clones; 85% are singletons and the top ten take roughly 0.5%. The sequencing here drew on CD4+ or CD8+ T cells sorted from blood, taken in a trial of the OX40 agonist ivuxolimab. The source of these receptors is an adult with an advanced solid tumor such as melanoma, head and neck, liver or kidney cancer.

The chain employs TRBV7-9 and TRBJ1-1; tentatively, D is TRBD1 (5 bases). The CDR3 extends over 13 amino acids. The V gene's germline CDR1 is SEHNR and CDR2 FQNEAQ (reference sequence). V shed 6 bases and J shed 1 base, with 9 bases lying between them. The CDR3 loop reads CASSGGKNTEAFF. CDR3 DNA sequence: TGTGCCAGCAGTGGGGGGAAGAACACTGAAGCTTTCTTT.

The chain couples TRBV7-2 to TRBJ2-3; no definite D call. CDR3 size: 14 residues. Germline V CDR1 and CDR2: SGHTA, FQGNSA. With 0 bases removed from V and 2 bases from J, the gap between germline ends came to 6 bases. The CDR3, as DNA: TGTGCCAGCAGCTTAGCGACGTTCACAGATACGCAGTATTTT. It yields the protein CASSLATFTDTQYF.

The V gene is TRBV9, the J gene TRBJ2-1; perhaps TRBD2 as D (5 bases). The length of the CDR3 is 13 residues. Trimming cost V 3 bases and J 9 bases, with 13 bases left between them. Looked up from germline, CDR1 is SGDLS and CDR2 is YYNGEE. DNA for the CDR3: TGTGCCAGCAGCGCCGGGATCCTCGGTGAGCAGTTCTTC. It yields the protein CASSAGILGEQFF.

This chain connects TRBV18 to TRBJ2-7; D gene ambiguous. The V and J ends lost 8 bases and 2 bases respectively, with 10 bases between them. This CDR3 region has 12 residues. CDR1 is KGHSH and CDR2 is LQKENI in the germline V gene. CDR3 in DNA: TGTGCCAGCCGATCGACGACCTACGAGCAGTACTTC. This sequence encodes CASRSTTYEQYF.

The gene calls are TRBV7-2 and TRBJ1-1; D is uncertain. Trimming took off 2 bases at V and 3 bases at J, with 7 bases between the two ends. Germline V gives CDR1 SGHTA, CDR2 FQGNSA. The CDR3 is made up of 13 amino acids. The CDR3 loop reads CASSLLEDTEAFF. CDR3 in DNA: TGTGCCAGCAGCTTACTAGAGGACACTGAAGCTTTCTTT. Complete variable domain (other parts from reference TRBV7-2 and TRBJ1-1): GAGVSQSPSNKVTEKGKDVELRCDPISGHTALYWYRQSLGQGLEFLIYFQGNSAPDKSGLPSDRFSAERTGGSVSTLTIQRTQQEDSAVYLCASSLLEDTEAFFGQGTRLTVV.

This chain connects TRBV28 to TRBJ2-7; D call uncertain. CDR3 length equals 13 residues. With 2 bases removed from V and 2 bases from J, the gap between germline ends came to 7 bases. CDR1 MDHEN and CDR2 SYDVKM come from the germline V gene. The chain's CDR3 is CASSLRAAYEQYF. DNA for the CDR3: TGTGCCAGCAGTTTAAGGGCAGCCTACGAGCAGTACTTC.

The chain couples TRBV7-3 to TRBJ1-1; the match to TRBD1 covers 10 bases. Per the germline V gene, CDR1 is SGHTA and CDR2 is FQGTGA. The CDR3 runs to 14 residues. The trim removed 3 bases at V and 5 bases at J, leaving 3 bases unmatched. Written as DNA, the CDR3 is TGTGCCAGCAGCTTCGCGGGACAGGGGACTGAAGCTTTCTTT. Protein: CASSFAGQGTEAFF.

The CDR3 nucleotides read TGTGCCAGCAGCAAAGCCGGGACAGGCTACGAGCAGTACTTC. The encoded protein is CASSKAGTGYEQYF. This chain connects TRBV21-1 to TRBJ2-7; the table's D call TRBD1 went unverified against the DNA. TRBV21-1 is a documented pseudogene. The CDR3 extends over 14 amino acids.

The rearrangement uses TRBV19 and TRBJ1-1, with 8 bases that match TRBD1. Trimming took 4 bases from V and 1 from J; bases not matched to a gene: 5. The CDR3 extends over 15 amino acids. CDR1 is LNHDA and CDR2 is SQIVND in the germline V gene (reference sequence). This chain's CDR3 is CASSRGQAPNTEAFF. The CDR3 bases are TGTGCCAGTAGTAGGGGACAGGCCCCGAACACTGAAGCTTTCTTT.

This clone was seen a single time. The rearrangement joins TRBV6-5 to TRBJ1-1; D call uncertain. CDR1 is MNHEY and CDR2 is SVGAGI in the germline V gene. This CDR3 contains 14 residues. V dropped 0 bases and J dropped 5 bases, with 10 bases sitting between them. CDR3 loop: CASSYSSTGTEAFF. Here the CDR3 DNA reads TGTGCCAGCAGTTACTCTAGTACGGGGACTGAAGCTTTCTTT.

The rearrangement joins TRBV6-5 to TRBJ2-5; D is perhaps TRBD1 (5 bases). Trimming stripped 4 bases from V and 1 base from J, with 10 bases between. Germline V gives CDR1 MNHEY, CDR2 SVGAGI. The length of the CDR3 is 14 residues. CDR3 in DNA: TGTGCCAGCAGTTTACAGGTGATCCAAGAGACCCAGTACTTC. Protein product: CASSLQVIQETQYF.

This clone is medium-sized in the sample. This chain joins TRBV28 and TRBJ1-5; D is undetermined. CDR3 length: 12 residues. The germline V gene has CDR1 MDHEN and CDR2 SYDVKM. Trimming pared 5 bases from V and 11 bases from J, leaving 13 bases between. The CDR3 region is CASSRRPAAQHF. The CDR3 DNA is TGTGCCAGCAGTCGAAGGCCCGCAGCCCAGCATTTT.

This clone occurred a few times. V gene TRBV5-4 combines with J gene TRBJ1-1; no clear D. Germline values: CDR1 SGHNT, CDR2 YYREEE (reference sequence). Trimming cost V 6 bases and J 6 bases, with 18 bases left between them. The length of the CDR3 is 14 residues. CDR3 bases: TGTGCCAGCATCCTACGAGAGGGTGGGCCTGAAGCTTTCTTT. This codes for CASILREGGPEAFF.

This sequence joins TRBV5-1 and TRBJ2-5; D not resolved. The CDR3 spans 14 residues. The V gene lost 0 bases and the J gene lost 2 bases, with 8 bases spanning the gap. In germline, CDR1 is SGHRS, CDR2 YFSETQ. CDR3 nucleotide sequence: TGCGCCAGCAGCTTGGTTTCAGTACAAGAGACCCAGTACTTC. Its translation: CASSLVSVQETQYF.

The rearrangement uses TRBV7-8 and TRBJ1-2; D remains unclear. V shed 8 bases and J shed 6 bases, with 19 bases lying between them. CDR3 length: 14 amino acids. The germline V gene has CDR1 SGHVS and CDR2 FQNEAQ. CDR3 region: CASGSTRGRDGYTF. For the CDR3, the DNA is TGTGCCAGCGGATCGACGAGAGGGAGAGATGGCTACACCTTC.

The chain couples TRBV4-2 to TRBJ2-7; 7 bases match TRBD1. The junction had 4 bases not matched to a gene; V was cut back by 5 bases and J by 0 bases. The germline CDR1 and CDR2 sequences are LGHNA and YNFKEQ. CDR3 length: 14 amino acids. CDR3 sequence reads: CASSKDRLSYEQYF. CDR3 in DNA: TGTGCCAGCAGCAAGGACAGGCTCTCCTACGAGCAGTACTTC.

This chain uses TRBV19 with TRBJ1-6, with D possibly being TRBD1 (5 bases). The V gene lost 4 bases and the J gene lost 9 bases, with 19 bases spanning the gap. In germline, CDR1 is LNHDA, CDR2 SQIVND (reference sequence). The CDR3 loop spans 16 amino acids. The CDR3 coding sequence is TGTGCCAGTAGTACCCGACGACAGTATACTACTTCACCCCTCCACTTT. It translates to CASSTRRQYTTSPLHF.